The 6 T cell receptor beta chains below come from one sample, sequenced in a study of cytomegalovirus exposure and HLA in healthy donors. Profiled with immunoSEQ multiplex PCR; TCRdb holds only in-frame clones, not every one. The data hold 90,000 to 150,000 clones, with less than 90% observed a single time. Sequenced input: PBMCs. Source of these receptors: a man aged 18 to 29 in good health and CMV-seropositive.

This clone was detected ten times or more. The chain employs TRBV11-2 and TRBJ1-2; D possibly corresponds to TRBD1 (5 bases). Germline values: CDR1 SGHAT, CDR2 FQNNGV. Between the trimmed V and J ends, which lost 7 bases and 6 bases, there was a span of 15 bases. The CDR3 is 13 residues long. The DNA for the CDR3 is TGTGCCAGCACCTCTGGGGGGTTACATGGCTACACCTTC. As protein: CASTSGGLHGYTF. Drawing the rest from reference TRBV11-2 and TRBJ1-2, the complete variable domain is EAGVAQSPRYKIIEKRQSVAFWCNPISGHATLYWYQQILGQGPKLLIQFQNNGVVDDSQLPKDRFSAERLKGVDSTLKIQPAKLEDSAVYLCASTSGGLHGYTFGSGTRLTVV.

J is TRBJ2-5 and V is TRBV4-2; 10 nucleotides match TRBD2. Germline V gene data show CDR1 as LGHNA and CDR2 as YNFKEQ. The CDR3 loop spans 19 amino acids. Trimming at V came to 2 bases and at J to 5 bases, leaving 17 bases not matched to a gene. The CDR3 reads CASSQPYGLAEDEVETQYF. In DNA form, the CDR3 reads TGTGCCAGCAGCCAACCCTACGGACTAGCGGAGGATGAGGTGGAGACCCAGTACTTC.

The CDR3 spells CASSLNRDFYRNYGYTF. The CDR3 bases are TGTGCCAGCAGTTTAAACCGGGACTTCTACCGGAACTATGGCTACACCTTC. The chain uses TRBV27 and TRBJ1-2; possibly TRBD1 for D (5 bases). The V end was cut by 2 bases, the J end by 2 bases, with 18 bases between. CDR3 length: 17 amino acids. The germline CDR1 and CDR2 sequences are MNHEY and SMNVEV (reference sequence).

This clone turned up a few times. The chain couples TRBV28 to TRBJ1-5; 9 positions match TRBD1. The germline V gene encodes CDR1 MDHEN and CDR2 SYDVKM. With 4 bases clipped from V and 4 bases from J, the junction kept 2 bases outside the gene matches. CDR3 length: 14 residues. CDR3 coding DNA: TGTGCCAGCAGTTCGGGACAGGGAAATCAGCCCCAGCATTTT. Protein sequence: CASSSGQGNQPQHF.

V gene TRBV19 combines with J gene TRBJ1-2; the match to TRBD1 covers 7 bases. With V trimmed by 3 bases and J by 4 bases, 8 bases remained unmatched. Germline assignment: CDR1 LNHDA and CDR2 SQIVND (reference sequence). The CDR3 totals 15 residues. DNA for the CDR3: TGTGCCAGTAGTATGACAGGGTTCGCCGTCTATGGCTACACCTTC. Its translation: CASSMTGFAVYGYTF.

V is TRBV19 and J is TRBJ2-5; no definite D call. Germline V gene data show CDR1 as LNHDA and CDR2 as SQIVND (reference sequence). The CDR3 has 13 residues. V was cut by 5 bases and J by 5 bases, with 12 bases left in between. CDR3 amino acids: CASSQIGVETQYF. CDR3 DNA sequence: TGTGCCAGTAGTCAGATTGGTGTTGAGACCCAGTACTTC.